These 24 T cell receptor beta chains came from one sample sequenced in a study of control samples from healthy donors and cancer patients. Some clones are missing from TCRdb's copy, which holds only in-frame ones; the method was immunoSEQ multiplex PCR. The sample shows about 57,000 clones, approximately 90% of them seen only once. The specimen sequenced was PBMCs. The receptors shown here come from a man aged 25-45 years with colorectal cancer.

The V call is TRBV9, the J call TRBJ1-3, with 8 bases fitting TRBD1. V was clipped by 7 bases and J by 4 bases; unmatched bases: 1. Germline lookup yields CDR1 SGDLS and CDR2 YYNGEE. CDR3 length equals 12 residues. The CDR3 nucleotides read TGTGCCAGCGGACAGGGCGGAAACACCATATATTTT. This gives the protein CASGQGGNTIYF.

The V call is TRBV29-1, the J call TRBJ1-1; D not certain. Trimming shortened V by 4 bases and J by 1 base, and 13 bases separated the two germline ends. This CDR3 is 14 amino acids long. Germline assignment: CDR1 SQVTM and CDR2 ANQGSEA. CDR3 amino acids: CSVASYRGNTEAFF. In DNA form, the CDR3 reads TGCAGCGTTGCATCATACAGAGGGAACACTGAAGCTTTCTTT.

This clone has only one observation. The chain couples TRBV6-5 to TRBJ2-1, with TRBD1 matching 9 bases. The CDR3 contains 13 residues. Trimming at V came to 6 bases and at J to 8 bases, leaving 5 bases not matched to a gene. Germline V gene data show CDR1 as MNHEY and CDR2 as SVGAGI. The CDR3 DNA sequence: TGTGCCAGCAGCAGAACAGGGGGCGATGAGCAGTTCTTC. Translation: CASSRTGGDEQFF.

V usage is TRBV9 and J usage is TRBJ1-4; tentatively, D is TRBD1 (6 bases). Trimming removed 3 bases from V and 0 bases from J, with 9 bases in between. This CDR3 spans 15 amino acids. The germline CDR1 and CDR2 sequences are SGDLS and YYNGEE. In DNA, the CDR3 is TGTGCCAGCAGCGAGGGGGGCGCAACTAATGAAAAACTGTTTTTT. Protein sequence: CASSEGGATNEKLFF.

This clone was seen a handful of times. V and J are TRBV13 and TRBJ2-4, with no clear D. Per germline, CDR1 PRHDT and CDR2 FYEKMQ (reference sequence). This CDR3 has 15 residues. The V and J ends lost 5 bases and 7 bases respectively, with 18 bases between them. This CDR3 is CASSPPIPPPNIQYF. The CDR3 bases are TGTGCCAGCAGCCCTCCCATTCCCCCGCCCAACATTCAGTACTTC.

The chain carries TRBV12-5 and TRBJ2-2, with D possibly matching TRBD1 (6 bases). The CDR3 consists of 18 residues. CDR1 is LGHNT, CDR2 FRNRAP, per germline. V was pared by 6 bases and J by 4 bases, with 24 bases between. The CDR3 DNA reads TGTGCTAGTGGCGAAGACAGGCGTACTTTTTCCGGCACCGGGGAGCTGTTTTTT. This encodes CASGEDRRTFSGTGELFF.

V is TRBV30 and J is TRBJ1-2; no clear D. There are 11 residues in the CDR3. Germline V lookup: CDR1 GTSNPN, CDR2 SVGIG (reference sequence). Trimming took off 5 bases at V and 4 bases at J, with 8 bases between the two ends. CDR3 nucleotides: TGTGCCTGGGGGAGGCCCTATGGCTACACCTTC. Translated, it gives CAWGRPYGYTF.

J is TRBJ2-2 and V is TRBV5-6; no definite D call. Trimming removed 2 bases at V and 4 bases at J, with 15 bases between. This CDR3 has 16 amino acids. From germline, CDR1 is SGHDT and CDR2 YYEEEE. The CDR3 spells CASSFYRIGSTGELFF. The DNA for the CDR3 is TGTGCCAGCAGCTTTTACCGAATCGGGTCCACCGGGGAGCTGTTTTTT. Using reference TRBV5-6 and TRBJ2-2 for the parts outside the CDR3, the full variable domain is DAGVTQSPTHLIKTRGQQVTLRCSPKSGHDTVSWYQQALGQGPQFIFQYYEEEERQRGNFPDRFSGHQFPNYSSELNVNALLLGDSALYLCASSFYRIGSTGELFFGEGSRLTVL.

The chain combines TRBV2 with TRBJ2-5; 8 bases agree with TRBD1. Germline trimming cut 6 bases from V and 6 bases from J; bases unmatched to any gene: 12. The CDR3 runs to 15 residues. Germline V lookup: CDR1 SNHLY, CDR2 FYNNEI. The CDR3 is CASRDSSQGAKTQYF. CDR3 DNA: TGTGCCAGCAGAGACTCTTCCCAGGGGGCGAAGACCCAGTACTTC.

The chain combines TRBV7-9 with TRBJ1-2; TRBD1 aligns across 8 bases. The CDR3 covers 13 residues. The V and J ends lost 8 bases and 8 bases, in that order; junction bases with no gene match: 10. Per germline, CDR1 SEHNR and CDR2 FQNEAQ (reference sequence). The CDR3 protein is CASGQGAIRGYTF. As DNA, the CDR3 is TGTGCCAGCGGCCAGGGGGCAATTAGGGGCTACACCTTC.

As DNA, the CDR3 is TGTGCCAGCAGCCGATCGCGGACAGGGGGCTCCTACGAGCAGTACTTC. The encoded protein is CASSRSRTGGSYEQYF. The V call is TRBV6-6, the J call TRBJ2-7; 10 bases are a match to TRBD1. There are 16 residues in the CDR3. Germline V gene sequence: CDR1 MNHNY, CDR2 SVGAGI (reference sequence). Germline trimming cut 6 bases from V and 0 bases from J; bases unmatched to any gene: 8.

This rearrangement joins TRBV3-1 (or the pseudogene TRBV3-2) to TRBJ1-2; TRBD1 might be the D (5 bases). V lost 0 bases and J 8 bases, leaving 13 bases between the germline ends. In germline, CDR1 is LGHDT, CDR2 YNNKEL (reference sequence). The CDR3 length is 14 residues. The CDR3 loop reads CASSQDNQGRGYTF. CDR3 bases: TGTGCCAGCAGCCAAGATAATCAGGGTCGAGGCTACACCTTC.

This clone has only one observation. The chain's CDR3 is CASSTGTDTEAFF. The CDR3 DNA sequence: TGTGCCAGCAGCACCGGGACGGACACTGAAGCTTTCTTT. The rearrangement joins TRBV5-5 to TRBJ1-1; a weak D match, TRBD1 (5 bases). The germline V and J ends were trimmed by 4 bases and 3 bases, with 10 bases remaining between them. Germline CDR1 and CDR2: SGHKS and YYEKEE (reference sequence). This CDR3 is built from 13 residues. Using reference TRBV5-5 and TRBJ1-1 for the parts outside the CDR3, the full variable domain is DAGVTQSPTHLIKTRGQQVTLRCSPISGHKSVSWYQQVLGQGPQFIFQYYEKEERGRGNFPDRFSARQFPNYSSELNVNALLLGDSALYLCASSTGTDTEAFFGQGTRLTVV.

The chain joins TRBV10-3 to TRBJ2-3; 9 bases are a match to TRBD1. Trimming cost V 5 bases and J 4 bases; bases outside gene matches: 7. The CDR3 length is 15 residues. Germline V CDR1 and CDR2: ENHRY, SYGVKD. CDR3 loop: CAISPGQGKADTQYF. CDR3 in DNA: TGTGCCATCAGTCCGGGACAGGGAAAGGCAGATACGCAGTATTTT.

Comments on this clone: Other DNA sequences in the sample encode the same CDR3. The genes are TRBV27 and TRBJ1-2, with unresolved D. The CDR3 covers 13 residues. V lost 2 bases, J lost 0 bases, and 4 bases lay in between. Germline values: CDR1 MNHEY, CDR2 SMNVEV (reference sequence). The CDR3 DNA reads TGTGCCAGCAGTTTAAGAGCTAACTATGGCTACACCTTC. It specifies CASSLRANYGYTF.

The V and J genes are TRBV6-5 and TRBJ1-1; a possible D gene is TRBD1 (5 bases). Trimming removed 5 bases from V and 8 bases from J, with 18 bases in between. CDR1 is MNHEY, CDR2 SVGAGI, per germline. The CDR3 consists of 14 residues. CDR3 sequence: CASSSSNTGPEAFF. The DNA of the CDR3 is TGTGCCAGCAGTAGCAGTAATACAGGCCCGGAAGCTTTCTTT.

V is TRBV20-1 and J is TRBJ1-3; D is unresolved. V dropped 3 bases and J dropped 0 bases, with 9 bases sitting between them. This CDR3 region has 14 residues. Germline CDR1 reads DFQATT; CDR2 reads SNEGSKA (reference sequence). CDR3 amino acids: CSASRQSSGNTIYF. DNA of the CDR3: TGCAGTGCTAGTAGGCAAAGCTCTGGAAACACCATATATTTT.

The chain is built from TRBV11-2 and TRBJ2-3, with TRBD2 matching 10 bases. Per the germline V gene, CDR1 is SGHAT and CDR2 is FQNNGV. This CDR3 region has 15 residues. With 5 bases clipped from V and 7 bases from J, the junction kept 9 bases outside the gene matches. CDR3 in DNA: TGTGCCAGCAGCCTCCCGGGACTAGCGTCCCATACGCAGTATTTT. This gives the protein CASSLPGLASHTQYF.

The chain links TRBV6-2 or TRBV6-3 to TRBJ1-2; D unresolved. The CDR3 is made up of 13 amino acids. Germline V lookup: CDR1 MNHEY, CDR2 SVGEGT. Trimming cost V 6 bases and J 8 bases, with 16 bases left between them. CDR3 protein: CASSPGTPPGYTF. CDR3 nucleotide sequence: TGTGCCAGCAGCCCGGGAACCCCACCCGGCTACACCTTC.

The chain joins TRBV30 to TRBJ1-6; 9 bases align to TRBD1. CDR3 length: 14 residues. V was clipped by 4 bases and J by 7 bases; unmatched bases: 5. Germline values: CDR1 GTSNPN, CDR2 SVGIG (reference sequence). Here the CDR3 DNA reads TGTGCCTGGAACCGGGACAGGGTAAATTCACCCCTCCACTTT. Translated: CAWNRDRVNSPLHF. Drawing the rest from reference TRBV30 and TRBJ1-6, the complete variable domain is SQTIHQWPATLVQPVGSPLSLECTVEGTSNPNLYWYRQAAGRGLQLLFYSVGIGQISSEVPQNLSASRPQDRQFILSSKKLLLSDSGFYLCAWNRDRVNSPLHFGNGTRLTVT.

This clone has a single count. This chain connects TRBV6-2 or TRBV6-3 to TRBJ2-4; D gene uncertain. Germline assignment: CDR1 MNHEY and CDR2 SVGEGT. Deletions cut 2 bases from V and 0 bases from J, with 17 bases between. The CDR3 spans 18 residues. The CDR3 sequence: CASSYTTSTLLAKNIQYF. The CDR3 nucleotides are TGTGCCAGCAGTTACACGACATCCACCTTGCTAGCCAAAAACATTCAGTACTTC.

This chain links TRBV4-3 with TRBJ2-6; unclear D gene. The germline V gene has CDR1 LGHNA and CDR2 YSLEER. The CDR3 is made up of 16 amino acids. Trimming removed 1 base at V and 1 base at J, with 8 bases between. For the CDR3, the DNA is TGCGCCAGCAGCCAAGTAGTAGGGTCTGGGGCCAACGTCCTGACTTTC. This translates into CASSQVVGSGANVLTF.

The chain has TRBV5-1 and TRBJ1-6, with D uncertain. V was shortened by 7 bases and J by 6 bases, with 17 bases between the two germline ends. Germline CDR1 is SGHRS and CDR2 is YFSETQ. The CDR3 is made up of 15 amino acids. CDR3 sequence (DNA): TGCGCCAGCTCAGACGGGCAGCTAGTTAATTCACCCCTCCACTTT. Translated, it gives CASSDGQLVNSPLHF.

In this sample, this clone turned up once. The rearrangement links TRBV9 to TRBJ2-1, with D possibly matching TRBD2 (5 bases). Germline V gives CDR1 SGDLS, CDR2 YYNGEE. V shed 3 bases and J shed 0 bases, with 10 bases lying between them. The CDR3 runs to 15 residues. The CDR3 nucleotides are TGTGCCAGCAGCGCGGGGAAGGGCTCCTACAATGAGCAGTTCTTC. Translating it yields CASSAGKGSYNEQFF.